This record looks at one T cell receptor (beta chain) sequence and its context. The antigen remains undetermined. MiXCR was run by TCRdb on the 5' RACE reads, yielding one entry per CDR3 protein. The sample gives around 540,000 distinct CDR3 sequences, more than 9.5% of which show up once; approximately 7% is in the top ten. This sample stems from a study of CD8 T cells in ankylosing spondylitis. Regarding the study as a whole: According to the report, clones linked to the disease were significantly enriched in matched synovial fluid samples taken from ankylosing spondylitis patients. A motif of several highly homologous TCR beta variants was seen as apparently characteristic of ankylosing spondylitis blood.

The TCR was taken from a male donor with ankylosing spondylitis. Sequenced sample: blood, either unsorted or a sorted T cell fraction (not recorded which).

DNA of the CDR3: TGCAGTGCTAATTCGGCTAGACAATGGGGGAGGGAGACCCAGTACTTC. Its protein is CSANSARQWGRETQYF. The chain has TRBV20-1 and TRBJ2-5; the D gene is possibly TRBD2 (6 bases). This CDR3 has 16 amino acids. V gave up 4 bases and J gave up 5 bases, with 23 bases separating them. The germline V gene encodes CDR1 DFQATT and CDR2 SNEGSKA (reference sequence).